These 23 T cell receptor beta chains were sequenced from one sample in a study of blood T cell repertoires in COVID-19 (dated by TCRdb to 2020 to 2021). The library was generated by the immunoSEQ multiplex PCR assay. Held by TCRdb, this immuneACCESS table contains in-frame sequences only and omits some clones. Under half of the omission traces to an unresolved V gene where checked; the cause of the rest is unknown. This sample holds about 160,000 clones; roughly 80% were observed only once. The ten largest make up approximately 8% of the sample. Sequenced sample: peripheral blood. Receptors were obtained from a man in his sixties with acute or convalescent COVID-19.

CDR3 DNA sequence: TGCGCCAGCAGCCAAGGTTACCCAGCGGGTACCGGGGAGCTGTTTTTT. It specifies CASSQGYPAGTGELFF. The gene calls are TRBV4-1 and TRBJ2-2, with D maybe TRBD2 (6 bases). CDR1 and CDR2 (germline): MGHRA, YSYEKL. There are 16 residues in the CDR3. Trimming removed 1 base from V and 5 bases from J, with 14 bases in between.

This clone was counted only a few times. The chain carries TRBV4-1 and TRBJ1-5; tentatively, D is TRBD1 (5 bases). The CDR3 loop spans 16 amino acids. Germline V lookup: CDR1 MGHRA, CDR2 YSYEKL. Between the trimmed V and J ends, which lost 0 bases and 6 bases, there was a span of 15 bases. Here the CDR3 reads CASSQEGPDRRQPQHF. CDR3 bases: TGCGCCAGCAGCCAAGAGGGTCCCGACAGACGTCAGCCCCAGCATTTT.

The V gene is TRBV12-5, the J gene TRBJ1-5, with 12 bases aligning to TRBD1. The CDR3 has 15 amino acids. Germline V gene data show CDR1 as LGHNT and CDR2 as FRNRAP. Trimming at V came to 5 bases and at J to 6 bases, leaving 5 bases not matched to a gene. The CDR3 region is CASGAGQGAIQPQHF. CDR3 coding DNA: TGTGCTAGTGGTGCGGGACAGGGGGCAATTCAGCCCCAGCATTTT.

The chain links TRBV6-2 or TRBV6-3 to TRBJ1-5; D is unclear. CDR1 and CDR2 from the germline V gene are MNHEY and SVGEGT. V gave up 2 bases and J gave up 7 bases, with 15 bases separating them. CDR3 length: 15 amino acids. CDR3 bases: TGTGCCAGCAGTTACATAGGACGGGGAGACCAGCCCCAGCATTTT. Translated, it gives CASSYIGRGDQPQHF.

V gene TRBV19 combines with J gene TRBJ1-1; 9 bases align to TRBD1. CDR1 is LNHDA, CDR2 SQIVND, per germline (reference sequence). This CDR3 spans 13 amino acids. With 4 bases clipped from V and 8 bases from J, the junction kept 5 bases outside the gene matches. The CDR3 DNA reads TGTGCCAGTAGTAAAGGGACAGGGCTCGAAGCTTTCTTT. The encoded protein is CASSKGTGLEAFF.

This chain connects TRBV7-8 to TRBJ1-3; the D gene is possibly TRBD1 (6 bases). Germline loops: CDR1 SGHVS, CDR2 FQNEAQ. The ends were cut back, 5 bases at V and 0 bases at J, with 14 bases in the middle. The CDR3 consists of 16 residues. The chain's CDR3 is CASSTRQASSGNTIYF. In DNA, the CDR3 is TGTGCCAGCAGCACTCGACAGGCTAGCTCTGGAAACACCATATATTTT.

The rearrangement uses TRBV2 and TRBJ1-2; TRBD1 matches 7 bases. The CDR3 length is 13 residues. The ends lost 11 bases at V and 2 bases at J; junction bases unmatched: 8. Germline V gives CDR1 SNHLY, CDR2 FYNNEI. In DNA, the CDR3 is TGTGCCCTAGGGTCGACAGGGAACTATGGCTACACCTTC. Residues: CALGSTGNYGYTF.

This chain's CDR3 is CASSGRDRNYGYTF. The CDR3 DNA is TGTGCCAGCAGTGGCCGGGACAGGAACTATGGCTACACCTTC. The rearrangement links TRBV3-1 (or the pseudogene TRBV3-2) to TRBJ1-2; 8 bases line up with TRBD1. V shed 6 bases, J shed 2 bases, and the junction held 5 bases outside the gene matches. This CDR3 spans 14 amino acids. Germline CDR1 and CDR2: LGHDT and YNNKEL (reference sequence).

The chain recombines TRBV19 with TRBJ1-4; D ambiguous. CDR1 LNHDA and CDR2 SQIVND come from the germline V gene (reference sequence). The V gene lost 2 bases and the J gene lost 5 bases, with 6 bases spanning the gap. The CDR3 covers 13 residues. CDR3 in amino acids: CASSINFNEKLFF. As DNA, the CDR3 is TGTGCCAGTAGTATAAACTTCAATGAAAAACTGTTTTTT.

The CDR3 spells CASSSVDRGDYGYTF. The CDR3 DNA reads as TGTGCCAGCAGCTCCGTGGACAGGGGAGACTATGGCTACACCTTC. The chain is built from TRBV5-6 and TRBJ1-2; TRBD1 matches 9 bases. The germline V gene has CDR1 SGHDT and CDR2 YYEEEE. This CDR3 comprises 15 residues. The V and J ends lost 3 bases and 3 bases, in that order; junction bases with no gene match: 6.

The V and J genes are TRBV27 and TRBJ2-5; D not certain. V was shortened by 6 bases and J by 2 bases, with 10 bases between the two germline ends. Per the germline V gene, CDR1 is MNHEY and CDR2 is SMNVEV (reference sequence). This CDR3 is built from 13 residues. For the CDR3, the DNA is TGTGCCAGCAGATTTACGGTACAAGAGACCCAGTACTTC. Its translation: CASRFTVQETQYF.

The J gene is TRBJ2-3, the V gene TRBV6-5; TRBD2 agrees at 7 bases. Germline loops: CDR1 MNHEY, CDR2 SVGAGI. The CDR3 runs 12 residues. V dropped 3 bases and J dropped 6; count of bases not matched to a gene: 0. The CDR3 bases are TGTGCCAGCAGTTATAGCGGGGATACGCAGTATTTT. Translating gives CASSYSGDTQYF.

J is TRBJ2-7 and V is TRBV6-5; D is unclear. Deletions cut 4 bases from V and 2 bases from J, with 12 bases between. This CDR3 region has 14 residues. The V gene's germline CDR1 is MNHEY and CDR2 SVGAGI. DNA of the CDR3: TGTGCCAGCAGTTTAACGACACCCCCCTACGAGCAGTACTTC. Residues: CASSLTTPPYEQYF.

The chain is built from TRBV27 and TRBJ2-3; 12 bases fit TRBD2. The germline gives CDR1 MNHEY, CDR2 SMNVEV (reference sequence). The V gene end was trimmed by 7 bases and the J gene end by 3 bases; junction bases not matched to a gene: 5. The CDR3 totals 15 residues. CDR3 sequence: CASNRLAGATDTQYF. CDR3 bases: TGTGCCAGCAACCGACTAGCGGGGGCGACAGATACGCAGTATTTT.

This clone was counted only a few times. The chain employs TRBV5-1 and TRBJ2-7, with 7 bases identical to TRBD2. Germline V gene data show CDR1 as SGHRS and CDR2 as YFSETQ. The CDR3 covers 13 residues. The J segment lost 1 base and the V segment lost 5 bases, leaving 3 bases of the junction unmatched. The CDR3 here is CASRSGVSYEQYF. CDR3 nucleotide sequence: TGCGCCAGCAGAAGCGGGGTTTCCTACGAGCAGTACTTC.

The chain has TRBV3-1 (or the pseudogene TRBV3-2) and TRBJ1-1; TRBD1 agrees at 8 bases. From germline, CDR1 is LGHDT and CDR2 YNNKEL (reference sequence). The CDR3 sequence is 17 residues long. Losses at the gene ends were 0 bases for V and 5 bases for J; bases not matched to a gene: 11. Here the CDR3 DNA reads TGTGCCAGCAGCCAAGATCTAAGGACAGGGCGGGCGACTGAAGCTTTCTTT. It is translated as CASSQDLRTGRATEAFF.

V gene TRBV7-2 combines with J gene TRBJ2-7; 8 nucleotides agree with TRBD1. Germline trimming cut 4 bases from V and 7 bases from J; bases unmatched to any gene: 9. This CDR3 spans 14 amino acids. CDR1 is SGHTA and CDR2 is FQGNSA in the germline V gene. The CDR3 reads CASSYDRGVGEQYF. As DNA, the CDR3 is TGTGCCAGCAGCTACGACAGGGGTGTTGGGGAGCAGTACTTC.

This sequence joins TRBV6-5 and TRBJ2-5; D might be TRBD1 (6 bases). The length of the CDR3 is 15 residues. Germline V gene sequence: CDR1 MNHEY, CDR2 SVGAGI. The ends were cut back, 5 bases at V and 6 bases at J, with 19 bases in the middle. The CDR3 sequence is CASSTNKNRVKTQYF. CDR3 sequence (DNA): TGTGCCAGCAGTACGAATAAGAACAGGGTAAAGACCCAGTACTTC.

The chain combines TRBV19 with TRBJ2-5; tentatively, D is TRBD1 (6 bases). Germline values: CDR1 LNHDA, CDR2 SQIVND (reference sequence). The V end lost 3 bases, the J end lost 3 bases, and 11 bases lay between the germline ends. This CDR3 has 14 amino acids. The chain's CDR3 is CASSILNREETQYF. The CDR3 coding sequence is TGTGCCAGTAGTATTCTCAACAGGGAAGAGACCCAGTACTTC.

This clone showed up just once. This chain uses TRBV19 with TRBJ2-1, with 12 positions matching TRBD2. The trim removed 5 bases at V and 0 bases at J, leaving 14 bases unmatched. The CDR3 contains 20 residues. Germline V gene data show CDR1 as LNHDA and CDR2 as SQIVND (reference sequence). CDR3: CASSAHPLAGGLFSYNEQFF. The CDR3 nucleotides are TGTGCCAGTAGTGCTCACCCTCTAGCGGGGGGGCTGTTCTCCTACAATGAGCAGTTCTTC.

The CDR3 loop reads CASSWTSGGRTDTQYF. The DNA of the CDR3 is TGCGCCAGCAGCTGGACTAGCGGGGGGCGCACAGATACGCAGTATTTT. The chain couples TRBV5-1 to TRBJ2-3; TRBD2 agrees at 14 bases. The V gene's germline CDR1 is SGHRS and CDR2 YFSETQ. Trimming took 3 bases from V and 1 from J; bases not matched to a gene: 1. This CDR3 region has 16 residues.

This clone has a handful of counts. The CDR3 here is CASSIWATERGRETQYF. The CDR3 nucleotides are TGTGCCAGTAGTATCTGGGCTACTGAGCGGGGGCGGGAGACCCAGTACTTC. The gene calls are TRBV19 and TRBJ2-5, with 8 bases lining up with TRBD2. CDR1 and CDR2 (germline): LNHDA, SQIVND (reference sequence). The CDR3 consists of 17 residues. The J segment lost 5 bases and the V segment lost 3 bases, leaving 14 bases of the junction unmatched.

This chain joins TRBV10-3 and TRBJ2-7, with a tentative D call TRBD1 (6 bases). Trimming left V 3 bases short and J 0 bases short, with 12 bases between. Germline V gene sequence: CDR1 ENHRY, CDR2 SYGVKD. The CDR3 runs to 15 residues. In nucleotides, the CDR3 is TGTGCCATCAGTGACCTCCAGGGGCCCTCCTACGAGCAGTACTTC. It specifies CAISDLQGPSYEQYF.